The T cell receptor beta chain described here comes from a study of T cell repertoires in cytomegalovirus infection. Study details: As its CMV epitopes, the study selected recently identified HLA-C-restricted and well-studied HLA-B-restricted targets. Public TCR beta signatures marked donors with CMV infection and the matching HLA.

The CDR3 totals 21 residues. In germline, CDR1 is MNHEY, CDR2 SVGAGI. With V trimmed by 0 bases and J by 5 bases, 19 bases remained unmatched. Regarding this clonotype: The antigen is undetermined.

TCRdb processed the reads anew with MiXCR; each CDR3 protein has one entry. The sample includes around 78,000 distinct CDR3 sequences, about 37% of them seen just once. This receptor was obtained from a human donor in good health (CMV status not recorded). Some clones in this sample may be carry-over from other donors' samples. This rearrangement joins TRBV6-5 to TRBJ2-5, with 12 nucleotides matching TRBD1. The specimen comprised CD8+ T cells from cultured PBMCs, sampled from culture after CMV antigen stimulation. The CDR3 loop reads CASSYSIGWGTGGEGVETQYF. As DNA, the CDR3 is TGTGCCAGCAGTTACTCGATCGGTTGGGGGACAGGGGGCGAAGGGGTGGAGACCCAGTACTTC.